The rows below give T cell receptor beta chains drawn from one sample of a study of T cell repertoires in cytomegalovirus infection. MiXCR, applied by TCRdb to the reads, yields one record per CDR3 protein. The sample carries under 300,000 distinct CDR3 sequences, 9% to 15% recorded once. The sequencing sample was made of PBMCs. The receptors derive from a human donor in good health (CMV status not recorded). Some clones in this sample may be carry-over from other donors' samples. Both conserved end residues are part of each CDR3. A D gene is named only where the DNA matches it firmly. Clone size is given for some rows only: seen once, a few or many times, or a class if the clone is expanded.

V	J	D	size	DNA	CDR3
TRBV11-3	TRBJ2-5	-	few	TGTGCCAGCAGGAGGGGATTACAAGAGACCCAGTACTTC	CASRRGLQETQYF
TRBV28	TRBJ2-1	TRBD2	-	TGTGCCAGCATCCCCGGGACTAGCGGGACCGGGTCCTACAATGAGCAGTTCTTC	CASIPGTSGTGSYNEQFF
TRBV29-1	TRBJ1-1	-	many	TGCAGCGTTGTCCGGACGGCCACTGAAGCTTTCTTT	CSVVRTATEAFF
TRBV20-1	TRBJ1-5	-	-	TGCAGTGCTCTCAGGGGCAGCAATCAGCCCCAGCATTTT	CSALRGSNQPQHF
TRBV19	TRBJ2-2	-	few	TGTGCCAGTAGTATGGCCCCCCCCAGGACACCTACCGGGGAGCTGTTTTTT	CASSMAPPRTPTGELFF
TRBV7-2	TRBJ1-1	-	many	TGTGCCAGCAGCTCTAGACCTTTACAGAACACTGAAGCTTTCTTT	CASSSRPLQNTEAFF
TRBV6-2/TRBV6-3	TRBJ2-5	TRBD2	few	TGTGCCAGCCCCCACCCGCCTACGGGGGGAAAAGAGACCCAGTACTTC	CASPHPPTGGKETQYF
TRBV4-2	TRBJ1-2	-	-	TGTGCCAGCAGCCAAGACCAGCGGGGAAACTATGGCTACACCTTC	CASSQDQRGNYGYTF
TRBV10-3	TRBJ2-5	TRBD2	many	TGTGCCACCCTGGGGACTAGTTCGTACCAAGAGACCCAGTACTTC	CATLGTSSYQETQYF
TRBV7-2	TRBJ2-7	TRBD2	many	TGTGCCAGCAGCTTTAGCGGGTACTACGAGCAGTACTTC	CASSFSGYYEQYF
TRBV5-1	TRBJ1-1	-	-	TGCGCCAGCAGCTTGGAACGTGAAACTGAAGCTTTCTTT	CASSLERETEAFF
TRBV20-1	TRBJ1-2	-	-	TGCAGTGCTAGAGCCGCCGGGGTTGGACTAAACTATGGCTACACCTTC	CSARAAGVGLNYGYTF
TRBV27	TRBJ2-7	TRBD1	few	TGTGCCAGCAGGCCGACAGGGTCCTACGAGCAGTACTTC	CASRPTGSYEQYF
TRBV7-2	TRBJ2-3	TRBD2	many	TGTGCCAGCAGCGCATTAGCGGGGGGGGGCACAGATACGCAGTATTTT	CASSALAGGGTDTQYF
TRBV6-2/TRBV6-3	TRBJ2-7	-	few	TGTGCCAGCAGTTACTCTCAAGACCCCACGGGGGCCCACGAGCAGTACTTC	CASSYSQDPTGAHEQYF
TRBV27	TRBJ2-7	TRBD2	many	TGTGCCAGCAGTACTACTAGCGGGAGGGATCGGGAGCAGTACTTC	CASSTTSGRDREQYF
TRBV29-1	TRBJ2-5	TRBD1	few	TGCAGTGGACAGGGGGGGCAGACCCAGTACTTC	CSGQGGQTQYF
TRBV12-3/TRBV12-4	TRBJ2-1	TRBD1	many	TGTGCCAGCAGTACGACAGGGCAGAATGAGCAGTTCTTC	CASSTTGQNEQFF
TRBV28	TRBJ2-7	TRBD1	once	TGTGCCAGCTCCACCTTAAACCCAGGGGGAAAGCAGTACTTC	CASSTLNPGGKQYF
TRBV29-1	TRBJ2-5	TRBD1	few	TGCAGCGTTGAAGGGACAGGGGAAGAGACCCAGTACTTC	CSVEGTGEETQYF
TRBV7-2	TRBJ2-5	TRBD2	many	TGTGCCAGCAGCTTATTCAAGCGGGAGGGCGCGACCCAGTACTTC	CASSLFKREGATQYF
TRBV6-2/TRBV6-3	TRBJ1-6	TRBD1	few	TGTGCCAGCAGTGGCCGGGACAGGAGTCCACCCCTCCACTTT	CASSGRDRSPPLHF
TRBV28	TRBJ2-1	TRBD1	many	TGTGCCAGCAGTGTCACCGGGACAGGGATCAATGAGCAGTTCTTC	CASSVTGTGINEQFF
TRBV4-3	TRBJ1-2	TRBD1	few	TGCGCCAGCAGCCGGGCTGGACAGGGATACACCTTC	CASSRAGQGYTF
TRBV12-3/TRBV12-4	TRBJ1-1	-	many	TGTGCCAGCAGTTGGGACGGGAGGACTGAAGCTTTCTTT	CASSWDGRTEAFF
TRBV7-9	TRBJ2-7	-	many	TGTGCCAGCAGCTACAGCGGAAGGGGCGGGTACGAGCAGTACTTC	CASSYSGRGGYEQYF
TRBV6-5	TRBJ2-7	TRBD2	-	TGTGCCAGCAGTGATGTAGCGGGGGGCTACGAGCAGTACTTC	CASSDVAGGYEQYF
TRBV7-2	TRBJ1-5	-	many	TGTGCCAGCAGCTTAAGGGCGGCAATAGGACAGCCCCAGCATTTT	CASSLRAAIGQPQHF
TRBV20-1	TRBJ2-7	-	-	TGCAGTGCCCCCTGGATGGGCGAGCAGTACTTC	CSAPWMGEQYF